These 19 T cell receptor beta chains were sequenced from one sample in a study of cytomegalovirus exposure and HLA in healthy donors (dated by TCRdb to the late 2010s). Library preparation was by the immunoSEQ multiplex PCR assay. Drawn from immuneACCESS, this table holds only the in-frame rearrangements with V and J called that TCRdb kept. Clones are partly lost; checked studies trace under half to an unresolved V gene and leave the rest unexplained. In all, the sample holds about 110,000 clones, and 70% to 85% of those were seen once. Over 2.5% of the sample lies in the top ten. Sequenced sample: PBMCs. These receptors were obtained from a woman aged 18-29 years in good health and CMV-seronegative.

This chain joins TRBV13 and TRBJ1-1; 10 bases line up with TRBD1. V lost 4 bases and J lost 4; bases outside the gene matches: 3. The CDR3 covers 14 residues. Germline CDR1 and CDR2: PRHDT and FYEKMQ (reference sequence). The CDR3 spells CASSWRDRGTEAFF. DNA for the CDR3: TGTGCCAGCAGCTGGCGGGACAGGGGCACTGAAGCTTTCTTT.

CDR3 bases: TGTGCCAGCAGTTTATCACAGGGCAATCAGCCCCAGCATTTT. Amino acid sequence: CASSLSQGNQPQHF. The V and J genes are TRBV27 and TRBJ1-5, with a weak D call TRBD1 (5 bases). V lost 0 bases and J lost 2, with 5 bases in between. CDR1 and CDR2 from the germline V gene are MNHEY and SMNVEV (reference sequence). CDR3 length: 14 amino acids.

The chain uses TRBV6-5 and TRBJ2-7; D call uncertain. V gave up 4 bases and J gave up 3 bases, with 7 bases separating them. This CDR3 region has 12 residues. Germline V lookup: CDR1 MNHEY, CDR2 SVGAGI. The CDR3 here is CASSSPRYEQYF. The CDR3 DNA reads TGTGCCAGCAGTTCTCCCCGCTACGAGCAGTACTTC.

The chain joins TRBV28 to TRBJ1-3; the D is unclear. Germline V CDR1 and CDR2: MDHEN, SYDVKM. This CDR3 is 13 amino acids long. V was cut by 3 bases and J by 0 bases, with 3 bases left in between. As DNA, the CDR3 is TGTGCCAGCAGTTTTAACTCTGGAAACACCATATATTTT. It specifies CASSFNSGNTIYF.

A few counts support this clone. The chain recombines TRBV6-1 with TRBJ2-5; maybe TRBD2 (6 bases). Looked up from germline, CDR1 is MNHNS and CDR2 is SASEGT. Trimming stripped 1 base from V and 4 bases from J, with 13 bases between. This CDR3 is built from 15 residues. The CDR3 is CASSEGEVGPETQYF. The CDR3, as DNA: TGTGCCAGCAGTGAAGGGGAGGTCGGCCCAGAGACCCAGTACTTC.

CDR3 DNA: TGCAGCGTTGAGTATCCCGCAGGGGTAGACACCATATATTTT. It translates to CSVEYPAGVDTIYF. This chain joins TRBV29-1 and TRBJ1-3, with D maybe TRBD1 (6 bases). V dropped 3 bases and J dropped 8 bases, with 17 bases sitting between them. Germline V gives CDR1 SQVTM, CDR2 ANQGSEA. The CDR3 sequence is 14 residues long.

The rearrangement uses TRBV7-9 and TRBJ1-6; D is unclear. Trimming shortened V by 5 bases and J by 10 bases, and 18 bases separated the two germline ends. This CDR3 spans 15 amino acids. In germline, CDR1 is SEHNR, CDR2 FQNEAQ (reference sequence). The CDR3 DNA is TGTGCCAGCAGCGCAATCGCGATGTCCTGGTCACCCCTCCACTTT. Translation gives CASSAIAMSWSPLHF.

J is TRBJ1-1 and V is TRBV10-3; D might be TRBD1 (6 bases). The CDR3 consists of 14 residues. V gave up 2 bases and J gave up 3 bases, with 10 bases separating them. CDR1 is ENHRY and CDR2 is SYGVKD in the germline V gene. The CDR3 nucleotides are TGTGCCATCAGTGAGCTAAGGACAGACACTGAAGCTTTCTTT. Protein product: CAISELRTDTEAFF.

This clone was seen only once. This rearrangement joins TRBV15 to TRBJ2-3; 9 bases are a match to TRBD2. V trimming: 1 base; J trimming: 4 bases; junction bases outside the gene matches: 6. Germline-derived CDR1 and CDR2 are LNHNV and YYDKDF (reference sequence). This CDR3 is 16 amino acids long. The CDR3, as DNA: TGTGCCACCAGCAGAGGGACTAGCGAAAATCCAGATACGCAGTATTTT. It codes for CATSRGTSENPDTQYF.

The rearrangement uses TRBV6-6 and TRBJ1-4; D might be TRBD1 (6 bases). Germline V gives CDR1 MNHNY, CDR2 SVGAGI (reference sequence). Trimming cost V 2 bases and J 6 bases, with 10 bases left between them. This CDR3 is 14 amino acids long. This chain's CDR3 is CASSYAGVDEKLFF. The CDR3, as DNA: TGTGCCAGCAGTTACGCAGGGGTTGATGAAAAACTGTTTTTT.

The chain has TRBV4-2 and TRBJ2-4, with 8 bases fitting TRBD1. The CDR3 contains 16 residues. The V gene's germline CDR1 is LGHNA and CDR2 YNFKEQ. After removal of 3 bases from V and 2 bases from J, the junction contained 6 bases not matched to a gene. The DNA of the CDR3 is TGTGCCAGCAGCCACACAGGGGGTAGTTCCAAAAACATTCAGTACTTC. As protein: CASSHTGGSSKNIQYF.

The rearrangement joins TRBV11-2 to TRBJ2-7; 13 bases agree with TRBD2. Germline assignment: CDR1 SGHAT and CDR2 FQNNGV. With 1 base clipped from V and 3 bases from J, the junction kept 9 bases outside the gene matches. The CDR3 has 18 residues. This chain's CDR3 is CASSLVRLAGGVGYEQYF. Written as DNA, the CDR3 is TGTGCCAGCAGCTTAGTGCGACTAGCGGGGGGTGTCGGCTACGAGCAGTACTTC.

This chain joins TRBV11-1 and TRBJ2-5; 10 nucleotides match TRBD2. CDR3 length: 15 amino acids. Germline values: CDR1 SGHAT, CDR2 FQDESV (reference sequence). V shed 4 bases, J shed 5 bases, and the junction held 7 bases outside the gene matches. The CDR3 is CASSSVGLARETQYF. The CDR3 coding sequence is TGTGCCAGCAGCTCCGTGGGACTAGCGCGCGAGACCCAGTACTTC. The whole variable domain, filled in from reference TRBV11-1 and TRBJ2-5, reads EAEVAQSPRYKITEKSQAVAFWCDPISGHATLYWYRQILGQGPELLVQFQDESVVDDSQLPKDRFSAERLKGVDSTLKIQPAELGDSAMYLCASSSVGLARETQYFGPGTRLLVL.

The chain has TRBV6-1 and TRBJ2-3, with 11 bases aligning to TRBD2. Germline loops: CDR1 MNHNS, CDR2 SASEGT. The J segment lost 0 bases and the V segment lost 3 bases, leaving 2 bases of the junction unmatched. The CDR3 covers 16 residues. As DNA, the CDR3 is TGTGCCAGCAGTGAGTTAGCGGGGGGGAGCACAGATACGCAGTATTTT. Residues: CASSELAGGSTDTQYF.

The chain employs TRBV5-1 and TRBJ2-1; D unclear. The germline V gene has CDR1 SGHRS and CDR2 YFSETQ. V lost 4 bases and J 0 bases, leaving 11 bases between the germline ends. CDR3 length equals 15 residues. The chain's CDR3 is CASSTTQSSYNEQFF. CDR3 nucleotide sequence: TGCGCCAGCAGCACCACTCAAAGCTCCTACAATGAGCAGTTCTTC.

This clone came up once. The chain employs TRBV10-3 and TRBJ2-7; TRBD1 aligns across 10 bases. CDR3 length: 16 residues. Germline V lookup: CDR1 ENHRY, CDR2 SYGVKD. With 2 bases clipped from V and 0 bases from J, the junction kept 4 bases outside the gene matches. CDR3 amino acids: CAISEGRTGGSYEQYF. The CDR3 coding sequence is TGTGCCATCAGTGAGGGACGGACAGGGGGCTCCTACGAGCAGTACTTC.

This chain uses TRBV19 with TRBJ1-1; 8 bases agree with TRBD1. V was pared by 6 bases and J by 3 bases, with 9 bases of the junction left unmatched. The germline CDR1 and CDR2 sequences are LNHDA and SQIVND (reference sequence). This CDR3 region has 15 residues. The CDR3 is CASRLPGGADTEAFF. The CDR3 DNA reads as TGTGCCAGTAGGCTTCCAGGGGGCGCGGACACTGAAGCTTTCTTT.

The chain recombines TRBV28 with TRBJ1-2, with 8 bases that match TRBD1. The CDR3 extends over 16 amino acids. V lost 5 bases to trimming and J lost 0 bases; unmatched junction nucleotides: 8. The germline V gene encodes CDR1 MDHEN and CDR2 SYDVKM. The CDR3 spells CASSPLGQGTNYGYTF. The CDR3 DNA is TGTGCCAGCAGTCCGCTAGGACAGGGTACTAACTATGGCTACACCTTC.

This clone was counted a single time. The chain couples TRBV5-4 to TRBJ2-7, with no clear D. Germline-derived CDR1 and CDR2 are SGHNT and YYREEE (reference sequence). The CDR3 spans 13 residues. Trimming shortened V by 4 bases and J by 3 bases, and 11 bases separated the two germline ends. CDR3 nucleotide sequence: TGTGCCAGCAGCCCGAGTTTAGACTACGAGCAGTACTTC. Translating gives CASSPSLDYEQYF.